The 12 T cell receptor beta chains below were found in one sample sequenced in a study of vaccination effects on CD4 cells after COVID-19. No antigen is known for these receptors. After around ten days in culture, the CD4+ T cells were isolated. Using immunoSEQ multiplex PCR, the repertoire was profiled, and TCRdb retains in-frame clones only, with some absent. The sample includes some 31,000 clones, around three quarters seen only once; the top ten take approximately 3.9%. The specimen comprised CD4+ T cells from PBMCs cultured without peptide, sampled before COVID-19 vaccination. The receptors were sampled from a human donor who received a COVID-19 vaccine.

V gene TRBV12-3 or TRBV12-4 combines with J gene TRBJ1-5, with D hard to call. The V end lost 6 bases, the J end lost 0 bases, and 6 bases lay between the germline ends. The CDR3 runs to 13 residues. CDR3 sequence: CASRINSNQPQHF. The CDR3 DNA follows: TGTGCCAGCAGGATCAATAGCAATCAGCCCCAGCATTTT.

J is TRBJ1-5 and V is TRBV6-6; maybe TRBD1 (5 bases). V was pared by 4 bases and J by 3 bases, with 7 bases between. Germline V gene sequence: CDR1 MNHNY, CDR2 SVGAGI (reference sequence). CDR3 length equals 13 residues. The CDR3 sequence is CASSSRDNQPQHF. The CDR3 DNA follows: TGTGCCAGCAGTTCCAGGGACAATCAGCCCCAGCATTTT.

This clone was counted only a few times. This sequence joins TRBV5-1 and TRBJ2-7; the D gene is possibly TRBD1 (6 bases). Germline V gene sequence: CDR1 SGHRS, CDR2 YFSETQ. Trimming left V 4 bases short and J 0 bases short, with 20 bases between. The CDR3 spans 17 residues. CDR3 in amino acids: CASSPSRRQGPSYEQYF. The CDR3 nucleotides read TGCGCCAGCAGCCCCTCCCGTAGGCAGGGGCCCTCCTACGAGCAGTACTTC.

This rearrangement joins TRBV3-1 (or the pseudogene TRBV3-2) to TRBJ1-3; D uncertain. V shed 4 bases and J shed 4 bases, with 14 bases lying between them. CDR1 is LGHDT, CDR2 YNNKEL, per germline (reference sequence). The CDR3 contains 15 residues. This CDR3 is CASSLRLRGGNTIYF. The CDR3 nucleotides are TGTGCCAGCAGCCTACGCCTCCGAGGAGGAAACACCATATATTTT.

This clone was detected a few times. The V gene is TRBV5-4, the J gene TRBJ2-2; D is ambiguous. Per the germline V gene, CDR1 is SGHNT and CDR2 is YYREEE (reference sequence). CDR3 length: 12 amino acids. Trimming cost V 0 bases and J 3 bases, with 0 bases left between them. CDR3 sequence: CASSLDTGELFF. CDR3 nucleotide sequence: TGTGCCAGCAGCTTGGACACCGGGGAGCTGTTTTTT.

Only a few counts were recorded for this clone. V and J are TRBV10-3 and TRBJ1-2; D might be TRBD1 (5 bases). The CDR3 runs 15 residues. Germline lookup yields CDR1 ENHRY and CDR2 SYGVKD. Deletions cut 1 base from V and 5 bases from J, with 14 bases between. CDR3 residues: CAISEYEGPGYGYTF. The DNA of the CDR3 is TGTGCCATCAGTGAGTACGAGGGGCCGGGGTATGGCTACACCTTC.

The rearrangement links TRBV5-1 to TRBJ1-2; 8 bases match TRBD1. The CDR3 totals 15 residues. Germline values: CDR1 SGHRS, CDR2 YFSETQ. V shed 4 bases, J shed 3 bases, and the junction held 8 bases outside the gene matches. In DNA form, the CDR3 reads TGCGCCAGCAGCGATGGGACAGGAGGGGACTATGGCTACACCTTC. It specifies CASSDGTGGDYGYTF. The variable domain in full, with the rest retrieved from reference TRBV5-1 and TRBJ1-2, is KAGVTQTPRYLIKTRGQQVTLSCSPISGHRSVSWYQQTPGQGLQFLFEYFSETQRNKGNFPGRFSGRQFSNSRSEMNVSTLELGDSALYLCASSDGTGGDYGYTFGSGTRLTVV.

The chain combines TRBV10-3 with TRBJ1-2, with D possibly matching TRBD1 (6 bases). V lost 5 bases to trimming and J lost 6 bases, with 10 bases between them. The CDR3 has 12 amino acids. The germline CDR1 and CDR2 sequences are ENHRY and SYGVKD. Here the CDR3 reads CAISSQGDGYTF. The CDR3 coding sequence is TGTGCCATCAGTTCACAGGGAGATGGCTACACCTTC.

The V and J genes are TRBV30 and TRBJ2-5; 9 bases are shared with TRBD1. The CDR3 is 13 residues long. The germline CDR1 and CDR2 sequences are GTSNPN and SVGIG (reference sequence). V lost 2 bases and J lost 5; bases outside the gene matches: 3. The CDR3 nucleotides read TGTGCCTGGAGTACGACAGGGGGGGAGACCCAGTACTTC. Translation gives CAWSTTGGETQYF. Combining the CDR3 with reference TRBV30 and TRBJ2-5 gives the whole variable domain SQTIHQWPATLVQPVGSPLSLECTVEGTSNPNLYWYRQAAGRGLQLLFYSVGIGQISSEVPQNLSASRPQDRQFILSSKKLLLSDSGFYLCAWSTTGGETQYFGPGTRLLVL.

The rearrangement joins TRBV1 to TRBJ2-5; TRBD2, the D gene given by the table, was not confirmed from the DNA. TRBV1 is a listed pseudogene. The CDR3 consists of 15 residues. CDR3 amino acids: CTSSQLTSGTETQYF. Here the CDR3 DNA reads TGCACCAGCAGCCAGTTGACTAGCGGGACTGAGACCCAGTACTTC.

The rearrangement joins TRBV12-3 or TRBV12-4 to TRBJ1-5; 8 nucleotides agree with TRBD1. The CDR3 spans 13 residues. The trim removed 6 bases at V and 5 bases at J, leaving 3 bases unmatched. CDR3 in amino acids: CASSLTGDQPQHF. The DNA of the CDR3 is TGTGCCAGCAGCCTGACAGGGGATCAGCCCCAGCATTTT.

This clone has a handful of counts. The genes are TRBV2 and TRBJ1-5; D is unresolved. Germline V CDR1 and CDR2: SNHLY, FYNNEI. Trimming took 7 bases from V and 3 from J, leaving 13 bases between them. The CDR3 runs 14 residues. CDR3 region: CASKGGLHNQPQHF. The CDR3 coding sequence is TGTGCCAGCAAGGGAGGACTTCACAATCAGCCCCAGCATTTT.